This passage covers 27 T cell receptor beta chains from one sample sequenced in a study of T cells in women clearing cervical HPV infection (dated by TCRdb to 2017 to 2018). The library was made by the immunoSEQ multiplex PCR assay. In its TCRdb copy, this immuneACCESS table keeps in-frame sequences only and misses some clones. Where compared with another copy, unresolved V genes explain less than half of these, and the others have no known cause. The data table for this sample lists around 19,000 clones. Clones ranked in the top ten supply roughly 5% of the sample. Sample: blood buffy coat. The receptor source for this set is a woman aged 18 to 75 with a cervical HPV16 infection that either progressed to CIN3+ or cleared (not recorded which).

The DNA read from the CDR3 is TGTGCCAGCAGTTTTCCGGGACAGGGTGGTTCACCG. This sequence encodes CASSFPGQGGSP. The entire CDR3 sequence reads CASSFPGQGGSPLFF. The chain carries TRBV2 and TRBJ2-2, with 9 bases matching TRBD1. The read finishes 3 residues shy of the CDR3 end, and the germline J gene is used to complete it. The CDR3 runs 15 residues. Germline loops: CDR1 SNHLY, CDR2 FYNNEI.

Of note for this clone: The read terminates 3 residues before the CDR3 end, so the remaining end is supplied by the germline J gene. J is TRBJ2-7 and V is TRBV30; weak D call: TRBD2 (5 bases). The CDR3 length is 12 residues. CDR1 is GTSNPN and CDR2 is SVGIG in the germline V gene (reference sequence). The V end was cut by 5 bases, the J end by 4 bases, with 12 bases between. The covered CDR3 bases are TGTGCCTGGGAGAGGGTGGGTTACGAG. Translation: CAWERVGYE. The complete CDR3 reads CAWERVGYEQYF.

CDR3 sequence: CASSLGWGGADTQYF. CDR3 DNA (partial): TGTGCCAGCAGCTTAGGGTGGGGGGGTGCCGATACG. V and J are TRBV7-6 and TRBJ2-3, with 7 bases lining up with TRBD2. The read ends 3 residues shy of where the CDR3 ends; the end is completed using the germline J gene. V shed 1 base, J shed 6 bases, and the junction held 7 bases outside the gene matches. The CDR3 spans 15 residues. Germline-derived CDR1 and CDR2 are SGHVS and FNYEAQ.

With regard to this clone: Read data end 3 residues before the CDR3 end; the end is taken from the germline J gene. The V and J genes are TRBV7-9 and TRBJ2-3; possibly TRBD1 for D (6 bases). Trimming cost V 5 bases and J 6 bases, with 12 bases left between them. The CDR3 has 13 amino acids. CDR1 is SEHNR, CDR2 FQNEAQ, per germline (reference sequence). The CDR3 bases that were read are TGTGCCAGCAGCAGGGGGAAGGCGGATACG. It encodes CASSRGKADT. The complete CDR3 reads CASSRGKADTQYF.

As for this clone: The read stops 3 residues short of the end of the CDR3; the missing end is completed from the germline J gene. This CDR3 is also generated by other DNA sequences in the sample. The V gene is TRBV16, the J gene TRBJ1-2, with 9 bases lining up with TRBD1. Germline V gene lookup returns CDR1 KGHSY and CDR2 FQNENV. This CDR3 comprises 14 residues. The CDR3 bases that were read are TGTGCCAGCAGCCTCATACAGGGGGCCGGGGGC. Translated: CASSLIQGAGG. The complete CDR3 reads CASSLIQGAGGYTF.

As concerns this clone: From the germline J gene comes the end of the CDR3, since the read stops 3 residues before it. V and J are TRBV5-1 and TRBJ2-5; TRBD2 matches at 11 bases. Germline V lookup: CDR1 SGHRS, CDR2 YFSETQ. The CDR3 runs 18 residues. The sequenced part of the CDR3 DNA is TGCGCCAGCAGCTTACACGTGGGACTAGCGGCTAGCACAGATACC. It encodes CASSLHVGLAASTDT. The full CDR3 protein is CASSLHVGLAASTDTQYF. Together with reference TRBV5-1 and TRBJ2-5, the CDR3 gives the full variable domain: KAGVTQTPRYLIKTRGQQVTLSCSPISGHRSVSWYQQTPGQGLQFLFEYFSETQRNKGNFPGRFSGRQFSNSRSEMNVSTLELGDSALYLCASSLHVGLAASTDTQYFGPGTRLLVL.

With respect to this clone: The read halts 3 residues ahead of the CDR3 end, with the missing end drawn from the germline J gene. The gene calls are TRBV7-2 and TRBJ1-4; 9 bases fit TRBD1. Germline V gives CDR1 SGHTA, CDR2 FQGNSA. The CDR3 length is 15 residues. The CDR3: CASSEEGTGRSPLFF. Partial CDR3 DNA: TGTGCCAGCAGCGAGGAGGGGACAGGGAGATCACCA.

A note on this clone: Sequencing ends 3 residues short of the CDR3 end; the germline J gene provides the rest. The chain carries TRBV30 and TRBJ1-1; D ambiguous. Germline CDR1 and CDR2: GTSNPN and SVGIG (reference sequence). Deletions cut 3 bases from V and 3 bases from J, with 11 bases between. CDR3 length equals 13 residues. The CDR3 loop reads CAWRRGEDTEAFF. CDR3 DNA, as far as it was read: TGTGCCTGGAGGCGCGGGGAGGACACTGAA.

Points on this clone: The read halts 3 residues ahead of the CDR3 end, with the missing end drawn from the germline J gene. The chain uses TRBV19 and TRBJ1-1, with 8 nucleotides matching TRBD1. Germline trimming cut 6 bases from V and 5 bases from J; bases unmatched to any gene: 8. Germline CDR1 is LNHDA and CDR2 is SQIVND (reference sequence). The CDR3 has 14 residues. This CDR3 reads CASSRSRGLTEAFF. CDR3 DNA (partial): TGTGCCAGTAGCAGGTCCAGGGGGCTTACTGAA.

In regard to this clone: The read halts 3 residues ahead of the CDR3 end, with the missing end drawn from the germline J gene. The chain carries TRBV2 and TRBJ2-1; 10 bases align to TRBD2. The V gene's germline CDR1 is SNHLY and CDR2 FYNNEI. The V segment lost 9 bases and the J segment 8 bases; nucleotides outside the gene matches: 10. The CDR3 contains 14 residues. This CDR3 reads CASAGLAVLYEQFF. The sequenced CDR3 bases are TGTGCCAGTGCTGGACTAGCGGTATTATATGAG.

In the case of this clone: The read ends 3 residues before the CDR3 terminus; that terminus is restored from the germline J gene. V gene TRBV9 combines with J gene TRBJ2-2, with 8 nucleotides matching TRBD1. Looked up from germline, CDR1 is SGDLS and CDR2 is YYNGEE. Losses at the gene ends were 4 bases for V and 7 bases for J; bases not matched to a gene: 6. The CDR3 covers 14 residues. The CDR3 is CASSNQGAGGELFF. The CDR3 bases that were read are TGTGCCAGCAGCAACCAGGGGGCCGGCGGGGAG.

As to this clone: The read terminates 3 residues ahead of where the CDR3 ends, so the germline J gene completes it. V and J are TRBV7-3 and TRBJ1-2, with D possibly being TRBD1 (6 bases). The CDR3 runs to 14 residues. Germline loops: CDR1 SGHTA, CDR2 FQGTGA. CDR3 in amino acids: CASSILQGPYDYTF. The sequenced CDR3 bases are TGTGCCAGCAGCATACTACAGGGACCCTACGAC.

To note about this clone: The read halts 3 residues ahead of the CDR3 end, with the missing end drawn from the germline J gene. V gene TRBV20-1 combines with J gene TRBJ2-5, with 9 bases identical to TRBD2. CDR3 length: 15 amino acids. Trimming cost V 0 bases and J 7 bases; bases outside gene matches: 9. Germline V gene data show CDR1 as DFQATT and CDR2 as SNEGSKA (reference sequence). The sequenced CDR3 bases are TGCAGTGCTAGAGATCGGGAGCGGGGGGCTCCGACC. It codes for CSARDRERGAPT. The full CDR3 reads CSARDRERGAPTQYF.

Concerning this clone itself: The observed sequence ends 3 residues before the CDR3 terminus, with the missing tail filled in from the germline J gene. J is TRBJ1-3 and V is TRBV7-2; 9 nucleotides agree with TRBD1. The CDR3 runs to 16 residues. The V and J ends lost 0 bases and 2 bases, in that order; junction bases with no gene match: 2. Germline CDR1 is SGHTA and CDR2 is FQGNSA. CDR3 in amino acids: CASSLAGTGTGNTIYF. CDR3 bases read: TGTGCCAGCAGCTTAGCCGGGACAGGGACTGGAAACACC.

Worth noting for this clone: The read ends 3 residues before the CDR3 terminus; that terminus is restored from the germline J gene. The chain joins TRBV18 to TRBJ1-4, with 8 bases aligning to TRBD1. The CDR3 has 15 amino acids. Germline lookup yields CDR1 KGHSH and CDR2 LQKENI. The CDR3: CASSPTPDRGSPLFF. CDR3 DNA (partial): TGTGCCAGCTCACCCACCCCAGACAGGGGTTCACCA.

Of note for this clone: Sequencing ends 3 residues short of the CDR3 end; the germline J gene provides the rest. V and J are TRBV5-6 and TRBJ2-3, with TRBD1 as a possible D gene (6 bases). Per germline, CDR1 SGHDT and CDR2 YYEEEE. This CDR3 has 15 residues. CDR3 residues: CASSLLAGVEETQYF. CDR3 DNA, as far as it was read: TGTGCCAGCAGCTTGTTGGCAGGGGTCGAAGAGACG.

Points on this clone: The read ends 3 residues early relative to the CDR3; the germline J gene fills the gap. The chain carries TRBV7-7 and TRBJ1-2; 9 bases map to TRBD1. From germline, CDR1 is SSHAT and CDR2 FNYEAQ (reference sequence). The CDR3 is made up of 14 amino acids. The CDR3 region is CASSAATGGNDYTF. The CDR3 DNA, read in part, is TGTGCCAGCAGCGCCGCTACAGGGGGCAATGAC.

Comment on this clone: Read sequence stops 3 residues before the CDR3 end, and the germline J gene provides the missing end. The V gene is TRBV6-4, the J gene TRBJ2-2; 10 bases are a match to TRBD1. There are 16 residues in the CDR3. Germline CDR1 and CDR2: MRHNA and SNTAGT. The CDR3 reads CASSDGTGEGANVLFF. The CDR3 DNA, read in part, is TGTGCCAGCAGTGACGGGACAGGGGAAGGGGCCAACGTG.

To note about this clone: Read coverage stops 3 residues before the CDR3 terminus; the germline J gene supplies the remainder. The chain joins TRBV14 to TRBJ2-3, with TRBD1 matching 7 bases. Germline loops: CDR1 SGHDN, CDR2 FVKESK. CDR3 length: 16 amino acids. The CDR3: CASSPLGRTGQETQYF. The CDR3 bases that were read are TGTGCCAGCAGCCCCCTGGGACGGACAGGCCAAGAGACG. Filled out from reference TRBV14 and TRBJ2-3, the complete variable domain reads EAGVTQFPSHSVIEKGQTVTLRCDPISGHDNLYWYRRVMGKEIKFLLHFVKESKQDESGMPNNRFLAERTGGTYSTLKVQPAELEDSGVYFCASSPLGRTGQETQYFGPGTRLTVL.

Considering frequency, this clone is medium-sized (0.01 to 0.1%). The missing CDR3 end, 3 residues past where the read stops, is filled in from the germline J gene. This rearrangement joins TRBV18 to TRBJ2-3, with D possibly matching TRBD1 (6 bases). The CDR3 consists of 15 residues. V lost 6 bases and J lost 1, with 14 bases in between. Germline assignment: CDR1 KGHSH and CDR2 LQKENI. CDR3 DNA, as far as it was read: TGTGCCAGCTCCCGCGAAAGACAGGGCACAGATACG. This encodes CASSRERQGTDT. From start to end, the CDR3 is CASSRERQGTDTQYF.

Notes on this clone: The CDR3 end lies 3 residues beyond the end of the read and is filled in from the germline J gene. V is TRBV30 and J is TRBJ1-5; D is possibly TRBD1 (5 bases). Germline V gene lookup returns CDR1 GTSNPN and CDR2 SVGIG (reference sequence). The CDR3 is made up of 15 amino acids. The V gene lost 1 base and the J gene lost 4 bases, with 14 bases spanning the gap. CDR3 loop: CAWSDLSRVNQPQHF. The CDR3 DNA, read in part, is TGTGCCTGGAGTGACCTTAGCAGGGTTAATCAGCCC.

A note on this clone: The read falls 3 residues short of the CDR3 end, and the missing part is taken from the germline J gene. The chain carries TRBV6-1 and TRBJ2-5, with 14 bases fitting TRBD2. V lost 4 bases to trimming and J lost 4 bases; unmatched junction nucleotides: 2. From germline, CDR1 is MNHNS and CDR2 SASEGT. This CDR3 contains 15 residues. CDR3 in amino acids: CASSGLAGGPETQYF. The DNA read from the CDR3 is TGTGCCAGCAGTGGACTAGCGGGGGGGCCAGAGACC.

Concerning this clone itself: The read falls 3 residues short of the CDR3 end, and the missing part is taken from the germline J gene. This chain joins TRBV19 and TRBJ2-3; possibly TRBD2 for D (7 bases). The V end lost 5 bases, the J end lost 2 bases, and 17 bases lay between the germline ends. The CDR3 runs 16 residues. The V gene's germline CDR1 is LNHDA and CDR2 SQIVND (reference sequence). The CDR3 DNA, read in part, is TGTGCCAGTAGTCCTCGACGGGGGGCGGACACAGATACG. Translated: CASSPRRGADTDT. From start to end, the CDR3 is CASSPRRGADTDTQYF.

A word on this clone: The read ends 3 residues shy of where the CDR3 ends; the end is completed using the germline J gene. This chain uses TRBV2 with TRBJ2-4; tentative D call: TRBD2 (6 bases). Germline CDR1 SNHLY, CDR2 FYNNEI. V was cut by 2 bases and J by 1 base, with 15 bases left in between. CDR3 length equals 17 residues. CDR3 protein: CASSEYPQGTAKNIQYF. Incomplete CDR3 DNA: TGTGCCAGCAGTGAATATCCTCAAGGGACTGCCAAAAACATT.

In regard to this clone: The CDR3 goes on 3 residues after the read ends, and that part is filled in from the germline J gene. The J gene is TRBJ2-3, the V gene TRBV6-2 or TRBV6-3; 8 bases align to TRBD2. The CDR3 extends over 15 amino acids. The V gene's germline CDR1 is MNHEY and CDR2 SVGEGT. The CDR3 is CASSWGRSGVETQYF. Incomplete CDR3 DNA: TGTGCCAGCAGTTGGGGCCGTAGCGGGGTAGAGACG.

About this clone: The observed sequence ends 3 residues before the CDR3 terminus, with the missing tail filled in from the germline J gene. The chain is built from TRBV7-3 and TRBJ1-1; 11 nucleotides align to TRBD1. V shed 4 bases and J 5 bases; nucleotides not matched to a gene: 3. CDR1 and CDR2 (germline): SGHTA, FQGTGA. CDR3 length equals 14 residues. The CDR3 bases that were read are TGTGCCAGCAGCTCCGGGGACAGGGGGACTGAA. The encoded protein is CASSSGDRGTE. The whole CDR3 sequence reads CASSSGDRGTEAFF.

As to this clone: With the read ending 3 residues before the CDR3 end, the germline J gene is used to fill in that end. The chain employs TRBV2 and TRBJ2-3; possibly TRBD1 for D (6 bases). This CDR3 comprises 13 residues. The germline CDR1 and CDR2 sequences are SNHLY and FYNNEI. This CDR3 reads CASNVQGNQPQYF. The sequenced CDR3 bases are TGTGCCAGCAACGTACAGGGAAATCAGCCG.